These 22 T cell receptor beta chains share one sample of origin, sequenced in a study of blood T cell repertoires in COVID-19. TCRdb keeps only in-frame clones here, not all; method: immunoSEQ multiplex PCR. The sample lists about 140,000 clones, 80% to 85% occurring once. The sequenced sample was peripheral blood. The receptors come from a human donor in a cohort sampled during active COVID-19.

This chain connects TRBV10-2 to TRBJ1-5; 8 bases fit TRBD1. This CDR3 region has 14 residues. Germline V gene lookup returns CDR1 WSHSY and CDR2 SAAADI. V lost 7 bases and J lost 5; bases outside the gene matches: 7. In DNA, the CDR3 is TGCGCCAGCACCAGCCAGGGGGCATATCAGCCCCAGCATTTT. Translation: CASTSQGAYQPQHF.

The chain carries TRBV7-8 and TRBJ2-3; TRBD2 matches at 9 bases. J lost 1 base, V lost 0 bases, and 8 bases had no gene match. The germline CDR1 and CDR2 sequences are SGHVS and FQNEAQ. The CDR3 is made up of 18 amino acids. This chain's CDR3 is CASSLAGLAGSGTDTQYF. The CDR3 coding sequence is TGTGCCAGCAGCTTAGCAGGCCTAGCGGGGTCGGGCACAGATACGCAGTATTTT.

J is TRBJ1-5 and V is TRBV18; no definite D call. The germline V and J ends were trimmed by 3 bases and 4 bases, with 10 bases remaining between them. The germline CDR1 and CDR2 sequences are KGHSH and LQKENI. CDR3 size: 14 residues. The CDR3 loop is CASSPLSGNQPQHF. CDR3 nucleotide sequence: TGTGCCAGCTCACCCCTATCCGGGAATCAGCCCCAGCATTTT.

This sequence joins TRBV6-5 and TRBJ2-7, with D perhaps TRBD2 (6 bases). The CDR3 is made up of 12 amino acids. Trimming took off 8 bases at V and 4 bases at J, with 12 bases between the two ends. Germline V gene data show CDR1 as MNHEY and CDR2 as SVGAGI. This CDR3 is CASGVAEYEQYF. The CDR3 bases are TGTGCCAGCGGCGTAGCGGAGTACGAGCAGTACTTC.

The chain couples TRBV7-9 to TRBJ2-3, with 7 bases identical to TRBD1. The CDR3 loop spans 15 amino acids. Trimming removed 3 bases from V and 3 bases from J; junction bases left unmatched: 6. The V gene's germline CDR1 is SEHNR and CDR2 FQNEAQ (reference sequence). The CDR3 loop reads CASSFMGRGTDTQYF. CDR3 bases: TGTGCCAGCAGCTTCATGGGCAGGGGGACAGATACGCAGTATTTT. The whole variable domain, filled in from reference TRBV7-9 and TRBJ2-3, reads DTGVSQNPRHKITKRGQNVTFRCDPISEHNRLYWYRQTLGQGPEFLTYFQNEAQLEKSRLLSDRFSAERPKGSFSTLEIQRTEQGDSAMYLCASSFMGRGTDTQYFGPGTRLTVL.

The chain uses TRBV2 and TRBJ2-1; 9 bases are shared with TRBD1. The CDR3 extends over 15 amino acids. V dropped 6 bases and J dropped 9; count of bases not matched to a gene: 12. Germline V CDR1 and CDR2: SNHLY, FYNNEI. The CDR3 reads CASRGTGSYSGEQFF. The CDR3 bases are TGTGCCAGCAGGGGGACAGGGTCTTATTCGGGTGAGCAGTTCTTC.

This chain connects TRBV7-2 to TRBJ1-5, with a weak D call TRBD1 (5 bases). This CDR3 has 16 amino acids. Germline values: CDR1 SGHTA, CDR2 FQGNSA. V lost 5 bases and J 6 bases, leaving 20 bases between the germline ends. In DNA form, the CDR3 reads TGTGCCAGCAGCCCGAGGTCCCCGCAGGGCGGTCAGCCCCAGCATTTT. Residues: CASSPRSPQGGQPQHF.

The chain recombines TRBV10-3 with TRBJ2-5; D gene uncertain. Deletions cut 4 bases from V and 3 bases from J, with 12 bases between. CDR1 and CDR2 (germline): ENHRY, SYGVKD. The CDR3 spans 14 residues. The CDR3 reads CAISAQVIEETQYF. The CDR3 DNA is TGTGCCATCAGTGCCCAGGTAATAGAAGAGACCCAGTACTTC.

V and J are TRBV7-2 and TRBJ1-2, with D unclear. The CDR3 is 16 residues long. The germline gives CDR1 SGHTA, CDR2 FQGNSA. The V end was cut by 5 bases, the J end by 1 base, with 17 bases between. CDR3 in DNA: TGTGCCAGCAGCCCCGACGGGTCGCCTTATAACTATGGCTACACCTTC. Its protein is CASSPDGSPYNYGYTF.

This clone was seen more than once but under ten times. The rearrangement uses TRBV19 and TRBJ1-4; TRBD1 agrees at 7 bases. CDR1 and CDR2 (germline): LNHDA, SQIVND (reference sequence). With V trimmed by 2 bases and J by 8 bases, 5 bases remained unmatched. CDR3 length: 14 amino acids. This chain's CDR3 is CASSISRGTEKLFF. The CDR3 DNA reads as TGTGCCAGTAGTATAAGCAGGGGGACCGAAAAACTGTTTTTT.

The V call is TRBV6-5, the J call TRBJ1-2; maybe TRBD1 (6 bases). V was trimmed by 2 bases and J by 5 bases, leaving 18 bases between them. This CDR3 spans 16 amino acids. Germline CDR1 and CDR2: MNHEY and SVGAGI. Written as DNA, the CDR3 is TGTGCCAGCAGTTACGACAGGTCGCCGCCGCGATATGGCTACACCTTC. It specifies CASSYDRSPPRYGYTF.

The chain combines TRBV19 with TRBJ2-1, with D possibly being TRBD2 (5 bases). Germline-derived CDR1 and CDR2 are LNHDA and SQIVND (reference sequence). Trimming took 5 bases from V and 1 from J, leaving 12 bases between them. The CDR3 length is 15 residues. This CDR3 reads CASSPSSGSYNEQFF. In nucleotides, the CDR3 is TGTGCCAGTAGTCCCTCGTCGGGATCCTACAATGAGCAGTTCTTC.

The rearrangement links TRBV6-5 to TRBJ2-7, with a weak D call TRBD1 (7 bases). This CDR3 has 14 amino acids. V shed 7 bases and J shed 7 bases, with 20 bases lying between them. CDR1 and CDR2 from the germline V gene are MNHEY and SVGAGI. The CDR3 DNA reads TGTGCCAGCATCCGACGGACAGGCGCGGGGGAGCAGTACTTC. It encodes CASIRRTGAGEQYF.

The J gene is TRBJ2-7, the V gene TRBV7-9, with D possibly TRBD1 on 6 matching bases. Deletions cut 4 bases from V and 3 bases from J, with 10 bases between. This CDR3 is 13 amino acids long. Germline V lookup: CDR1 SEHNR, CDR2 FQNEAQ (reference sequence). Written as DNA, the CDR3 is TGTGCCAGCAGCTCAAGACAGGACTACGAGCAGTACTTC. Amino acids: CASSSRQDYEQYF.

The V gene is TRBV7-3, the J gene TRBJ1-1, with D tentatively TRBD1 (5 bases). The V gene lost 5 bases and the J gene lost 4 bases, with 20 bases spanning the gap. This CDR3 has 16 amino acids. Germline V gene lookup returns CDR1 SGHTA and CDR2 FQGTGA. The CDR3 region is CASSARGREGGTEAFF. DNA of the CDR3: TGTGCCAGCAGCGCCCGCGGCAGGGAGGGTGGCACTGAAGCTTTCTTT.

The rearrangement joins TRBV1 to TRBJ1-1. TRBV1 is a pseudogene. This CDR3 comprises 15 residues. CDR3: CTSSYGRGRNTEAFF. As DNA, the CDR3 is TGCACCAGCAGCTACGGCCGAGGTCGGAACACTGAAGCTTTCTTT.

The rearrangement links TRBV10-3 to TRBJ2-2, with 11 nucleotides matching TRBD1. J was trimmed by 4 bases and V by 8 bases; bases with no gene match: 3. CDR3 length: 14 amino acids. Looked up from germline, CDR1 is ENHRY and CDR2 is SYGVKD. This CDR3 reads CAIGQGARTGELFF. The CDR3 region has the DNA TGTGCCATCGGACAGGGGGCTCGCACCGGGGAGCTGTTTTTT.

V gene TRBV18 combines with J gene TRBJ2-2, with D perhaps matching TRBD1 (5 bases). Germline V lookup: CDR1 KGHSH, CDR2 LQKENI. The CDR3 extends over 14 amino acids. V lost 1 base to trimming and J lost 4 bases, with 7 bases between them. DNA for the CDR3: TGTGCCAGCTCACCACAGGGGTCCACCGGGGAGCTGTTTTTT. Its translation is CASSPQGSTGELFF.

This clone has ten or more counts. At the DNA level, this CDR3 is encoded by other sequences in the same sample as well. V usage is TRBV7-6 and J usage is TRBJ2-7; 14 bases map to TRBD2. Trimming cost V 4 bases and J 4 bases; bases outside gene matches: 3. In germline, CDR1 is SGHVS, CDR2 FNYEAQ. CDR3 length equals 15 residues. Here the CDR3 reads CASSYGLAGGYEQYF. In DNA form, the CDR3 reads TGTGCCAGCAGCTACGGACTAGCGGGGGGATACGAGCAGTACTTC.

This clone was recorded a few times. The chain has TRBV7-3 and TRBJ2-1; 9 bases fit TRBD2. This CDR3 is 17 amino acids long. Germline loops: CDR1 SGHTA, CDR2 FQGTGA. V lost 3 bases to trimming and J lost 7 bases; unmatched junction nucleotides: 13. The CDR3 coding sequence is TGTGCCAGCAGCTTCCTCCCAGCGGGGGGTAGATCTAATGAGCAGTTCTTC. Its protein product is CASSFLPAGGRSNEQFF.

The CDR3 protein is CASSQDLRGGKYF. As DNA, the CDR3 is TGTGCCAGCAGCCAAGATCTACGGGGGGGCAAGTATTTT. The chain is built from TRBV3-1 (or the pseudogene TRBV3-2) and TRBJ2-3, with 8 positions matching TRBD2. Germline CDR1 and CDR2: LGHDT and YNNKEL (reference sequence). This CDR3 contains 13 residues. V trimming: 0 bases; J trimming: 13 bases; junction bases outside the gene matches: 6.

The chain uses TRBV18 and TRBJ1-1; D ambiguous. The CDR3 runs to 14 residues. The germline gives CDR1 KGHSH, CDR2 LQKENI. Trimming took off 3 bases at V and 1 base at J, with 9 bases between the two ends. DNA for the CDR3: TGTGCCAGCTCACCGAGTATCGGGAACACTGAAGCTTTCTTT. As protein: CASSPSIGNTEAFF.